The 28 T cell receptor beta chains listed next were all sequenced from one sample in a study. TCRdb used MiXCR to reprocess the RT-PCR reads, holding one entry per CDR3 protein. This sample has about 680,000 distinct CDR3 sequences, with about 14% found just once. The sample comprised memory CD4+ T cells from blood. The origin of the receptors is a female donor in good health, serving as a healthy control.

The sample holds a few counts of this clonotype. J is TRBJ2-3 and V is TRBV2, with D tentatively TRBD2 (5 bases). CDR1 SNHLY and CDR2 FYNNEI come from the germline V gene. The CDR3 is 13 residues long. Trimming removed 4 bases at V and 4 bases at J, with 9 bases between. The CDR3 protein is CASSAPGSDTQYF. Written as DNA, the CDR3 is TGTGCCAGCAGTGCTCCGGGGTCAGATACGCAGTATTTT.

This clonotype occurred many times. This rearrangement joins TRBV29-1 to TRBJ1-1; D is unresolved. The V end lost 4 bases, the J end lost 0 bases, and 9 bases lay between the germline ends. The germline V gene encodes CDR1 SQVTM and CDR2 ANQGSEA. The CDR3 totals 13 residues. The CDR3: CSVGLGLNTEAFF. The CDR3 bases are TGCAGCGTTGGTTTAGGGCTGAACACTGAAGCTTTCTTT.

The rearrangement uses TRBV30 and TRBJ1-5; D might be TRBD1 (5 bases). The V end lost 2 bases, the J end lost 0 bases, and 14 bases lay between the germline ends. From germline, CDR1 is GTSNPN and CDR2 SVGIG (reference sequence). This CDR3 contains 16 residues. In nucleotides, the CDR3 is TGTGCCTGGAGTAACCCAGTGGGGGGTAGCAATCAGCCCCAGCATTTT. It translates to CAWSNPVGGSNQPQHF.

This clonotype was seen many times. The chain recombines TRBV7-2 with TRBJ2-3; D is ambiguous. The CDR3 is 13 residues long. CDR1 and CDR2 (germline): SGHTA, FQGNSA. The V end was cut by 0 bases, the J end by 6 bases, with 7 bases between. Written as DNA, the CDR3 is TGTGCCAGCAGCTTAGCGTTTAGGGATACGCAGTATTTT. Protein: CASSLAFRDTQYF.

This clonotype appeared a few times. The V call is TRBV7-9, the J call TRBJ1-1, with D perhaps TRBD1 (5 bases). Germline V lookup: CDR1 SEHNR, CDR2 FQNEAQ (reference sequence). This CDR3 has 17 amino acids. V was clipped by 0 bases and J by 0 bases, with 14 bases between them. CDR3 region: CASSLALQRQLNTEAFF. DNA of the CDR3: TGTGCCAGCAGCTTAGCCCTACAACGACAGCTGAACACTGAAGCTTTCTTT.

This clonotype has a count of ten or more. The rearrangement uses TRBV10-2 and TRBJ2-2; tentative D call: TRBD1 (5 bases). Germline loops: CDR1 WSHSY, CDR2 SAAADI. V lost 4 bases and J lost 0, with 9 bases in between. This CDR3 is 15 amino acids long. The CDR3 here is CASSVGAANTGELFF. The CDR3, as DNA: TGCGCCAGCAGTGTAGGGGCCGCGAACACCGGGGAGCTGTTTTTT.

The chain uses TRBV11-1 and TRBJ2-7; 8 nucleotides match TRBD1. The germline gives CDR1 SGHAT, CDR2 FQDESV (reference sequence). V shed 5 bases and J 3 bases; nucleotides not matched to a gene: 12. This CDR3 comprises 16 residues. The CDR3 spells CASSLNSGTGFYEQYF. Here the CDR3 DNA reads TGTGCCAGCAGCCTCAACTCCGGGACAGGATTCTACGAGCAGTACTTC.

J is TRBJ2-7 and V is TRBV6-6; TRBD2 is a possible D gene (5 bases). There are 15 residues in the CDR3. V was clipped by 2 bases and J by 2 bases, with 13 bases between them. Germline V lookup: CDR1 MNHNY, CDR2 SVGAGI (reference sequence). In nucleotides, the CDR3 is TGTGCCAGCAGTTACGAAGGCCTAGCCGCCTACGAGCAGTACTTC. Translation: CASSYEGLAAYEQYF.

This clonotype was detected ten times or more. The CDR3 loop reads CASKRDSTYEQYF. CDR3 nucleotides: TGTGCCAGCAAACGGGACAGCACCTACGAGCAGTACTTC. V gene TRBV28 combines with J gene TRBJ2-7, with 7 bases identical to TRBD1. This CDR3 spans 13 amino acids. The junction had 5 bases not matched to a gene; V was cut back by 7 bases and J by 2 bases. CDR1 and CDR2 from the germline V gene are MDHEN and SYDVKM. The whole variable domain, filled in from reference TRBV28 and TRBJ2-7, reads DVKVTQSSRYLVKRTGEKVFLECVQDMDHENMFWYRQDPGLGLRLIYFSYDVKMKEKGDIPEGYSVSREKKERFSLILESASTNQTSMYLCASKRDSTYEQYFGPGTRLTVT.

This clonotype was recorded a few times. The rearrangement joins TRBV5-6 to TRBJ2-2; D possibly corresponds to TRBD1 (6 bases). Germline-derived CDR1 and CDR2 are SGHDT and YYEEEE. The V end was cut by 4 bases, the J end by 8 bases, with 15 bases between. The CDR3 extends over 14 amino acids. The CDR3 DNA sequence: TGTGCCAGCAGCCACGCTGACAGGCGTGGGGAGCTGTTTTTT. Protein: CASSHADRRGELFF.

The sample holds a few counts of this clonotype. This sequence joins TRBV5-5 and TRBJ2-5; D unresolved. The CDR3 has 14 residues. V lost 3 bases to trimming and J lost 7 bases, with 16 bases between them. The germline V gene encodes CDR1 SGHKS and CDR2 YYEKEE (reference sequence). CDR3 bases: TGTGCCAGCAGCTGGGAACCGAGCTCGGGGACCCAGTACTTC. Protein product: CASSWEPSSGTQYF.

Concerning this clonotype: Germline and junction disagree at one end, which may indicate a read error. The chain employs TRBV5-6 and TRBJ1-2, with TRBD1 as a possible D gene (5 bases). The CDR3 runs 12 residues. Germline assignment: CDR1 SGHDT and CDR2 YYEEEE. DNA of the CDR3: TGTGCCAGCAGCTTAAGGCAGGGAGCATGTTACTTC. Amino acid sequence: CASSLRQGACYF.

This clonotype was detected many times. The rearrangement joins TRBV12-3 or TRBV12-4 to TRBJ1-5, with 7 nucleotides matching TRBD1. The V gene end was trimmed by 4 bases and the J gene end by 6 bases; junction bases not matched to a gene: 6. The CDR3 has 14 amino acids. The DNA for the CDR3 is TGTGCCAGCAGTTCTGACAGGGAAGGTCAGCCCCAGCATTTT. This codes for CASSSDREGQPQHF.

This sequence joins TRBV28 and TRBJ1-1; a possible D gene is TRBD1 (5 bases). Germline V gene sequence: CDR1 MDHEN, CDR2 SYDVKM. Trimming pared 2 bases from V and 0 bases from J, leaving 16 bases between. The CDR3 runs to 17 residues. This CDR3 reads CASSLRLAGLMNTEAFF. In DNA, the CDR3 is TGTGCCAGCAGTTTAAGGTTGGCGGGGCTGATGAACACTGAAGCTTTCTTT.

This clonotype appeared a few times. This chain connects TRBV20-1 to TRBJ2-2; 9 positions match TRBD2. J was trimmed by 6 bases and V by 7 bases; bases with no gene match: 9. The CDR3 contains 14 residues. CDR1 is DFQATT and CDR2 is SNEGSKA in the germline V gene (reference sequence). The CDR3 nucleotides read TGCAGTGTGGCCTGGGTAGCGGGGGCCGGGGAGCTGTTTTTT. Its translation: CSVAWVAGAGELFF.

The chain combines TRBV6-1 with TRBJ1-4; TRBD1 is a possible D gene (5 bases). Germline loops: CDR1 MNHNS, CDR2 SASEGT. This CDR3 has 10 amino acids. Trimming took 9 bases from V and 10 from J, leaving 9 bases between them. The CDR3 loop reads CASPTVKLFF. CDR3 sequence (DNA): TGTGCCAGTCCGACAGTAAAACTGTTTTTT.

This clonotype was counted at least ten times. The rearrangement links TRBV20-1 to TRBJ2-3; 12 bases line up with TRBD2. This CDR3 comprises 16 residues. Trimming removed 0 bases from V and 6 bases from J; junction bases left unmatched: 7. CDR1 is DFQATT and CDR2 is SNEGSKA in the germline V gene (reference sequence). The CDR3 DNA reads TGCAGTGCTAGAGATTCTAGCGGGAGGGATTTGGATACGCAGTATTTT. Protein sequence: CSARDSSGRDLDTQYF.

V and J are TRBV7-2 and TRBJ2-5, with D unclear. There are 14 residues in the CDR3. Trimming removed 3 bases at V and 5 bases at J, with 13 bases between. Germline V gene lookup returns CDR1 SGHTA and CDR2 FQGNSA. The CDR3 region has the DNA TGTGCCAGCAGCTTGAACCCCACTGGGGAGACCCAGTACTTC. Translated: CASSLNPTGETQYF.

This clonotype was recorded a few times. The gene calls are TRBV7-2 and TRBJ2-1; TRBD1 matches 11 bases. CDR1 SGHTA and CDR2 FQGNSA come from the germline V gene. Trimming removed 5 bases from V and 8 bases from J; junction bases left unmatched: 11. The CDR3 spans 16 residues. The CDR3 coding sequence is TGTGCCAGCAGCCGCGCCGGGACAGGGGGATCGCATGAGCAGTTCTTC. Its translation: CASSRAGTGGSHEQFF.

This clonotype was observed many times. This chain joins TRBV27 and TRBJ2-3; TRBD2 agrees at 9 bases. Trimming cost V 6 bases and J 5 bases; bases outside gene matches: 12. Germline V gene sequence: CDR1 MNHEY, CDR2 SMNVEV (reference sequence). CDR3 length: 16 residues. Written as DNA, the CDR3 is TGTGCCAGCAGCTACTTAGCGGGGGACTGGGAAGATACGCAGTATTTT. Its translation is CASSYLAGDWEDTQYF.

This clonotype has a handful of counts. The rearrangement joins TRBV20-1 to TRBJ1-3, with unresolved D. V lost 4 bases to trimming and J lost 2 bases, with 12 bases between them. Germline V gene sequence: CDR1 DFQATT, CDR2 SNEGSKA (reference sequence). CDR3 length: 14 residues. This CDR3 reads CSAKESGPGNTIYF. CDR3 nucleotides: TGCAGTGCTAAAGAATCCGGGCCTGGAAACACCATATATTTT.

This clonotype was recorded many times. The rearrangement links TRBV6-5 to TRBJ1-2; tentative D call: TRBD1 (5 bases). The CDR3 length is 15 residues. Trimming took 2 bases from V and 4 from J, leaving 14 bases between them. Germline assignment: CDR1 MNHEY and CDR2 SVGAGI. CDR3 loop: CASSYRQLRGYGYTF. In DNA form, the CDR3 reads TGTGCCAGCAGTTACCGACAGCTGAGGGGCTATGGCTACACCTTC.

This clonotype was seen a few times. This chain's CDR3 is CASKTGANNEKLFF. CDR3 nucleotide sequence: TGTGCCAGCAAAACGGGGGCAAATAATGAAAAACTGTTTTTT. V usage is TRBV6-6 and J usage is TRBJ1-4; a weak D match, TRBD1 (6 bases). V lost 7 bases and J lost 4, with 13 bases in between. The CDR3 covers 14 residues. Germline V lookup: CDR1 MNHNY, CDR2 SVGAGI (reference sequence).

V and J are TRBV20-1 and TRBJ2-3; D ambiguous. The CDR3 is made up of 14 amino acids. Trimming took off 3 bases at V and 3 bases at J, with 13 bases between the two ends. CDR1 is DFQATT and CDR2 is SNEGSKA in the germline V gene (reference sequence). The CDR3, as DNA: TGCAGTGCTAGCTCCCTCATCGAGACAGATACGCAGTATTTT. It translates to CSASSLIETDTQYF.

This clonotype was counted ten times or more. This sequence joins TRBV27 and TRBJ2-3; D tentatively fits TRBD1 or TRBD2 (5 bases each). Trimming took 3 bases from V and 6 from J, leaving 13 bases between them. From germline, CDR1 is MNHEY and CDR2 SMNVEV (reference sequence). The CDR3 consists of 14 residues. This CDR3 reads CASSFRDVFDTQYF. CDR3 DNA: TGTGCCAGCAGTTTCCGGGACGTGTTTGATACGCAGTATTTT.

In this sample, this clonotype turned up a few times. The chain couples TRBV29-1 to TRBJ2-3, with 10 bases lining up with TRBD2. With V trimmed by 2 bases and J by 6 bases, 8 bases remained unmatched. The germline CDR1 and CDR2 sequences are SQVTM and ANQGSEA. The CDR3 covers 15 residues. The CDR3 DNA follows: TGCAGCGTTGAAAACCAGCGGGAGGGTGGGGATACGCAGTATTTT. Translated: CSVENQREGGDTQYF.

This clonotype was recorded a few times. The chain couples TRBV6-1 to TRBJ2-5, with D uncertain. V dropped 7 bases and J dropped 4 bases, with 13 bases sitting between them. The CDR3 length is 13 residues. From germline, CDR1 is MNHNS and CDR2 SASEGT. Here the CDR3 DNA reads TGTGCCAGCACCACCGAGCGCGGAGAGACCCAGTACTTC. As protein: CASTTERGETQYF.

Ten or more counts support this clonotype. The chain recombines TRBV20-1 with TRBJ2-7; 9 bases match TRBD1. With 3 bases clipped from V and 6 bases from J, the junction kept 15 bases outside the gene matches. The CDR3 loop spans 16 amino acids. Germline V gene lookup returns CDR1 DFQATT and CDR2 SNEGSKA (reference sequence). The CDR3, as DNA: TGCAGTGCTAGTTCCCCCCTCGGGACAGGGTCTCTCGAGCAGTACTTC. Amino acid sequence: CSASSPLGTGSLEQYF.